The 29 T cell receptor beta chains below come from one sample, sequenced in a study of CXCR3-negative and CXCR3-positive naive CD8 T cells. The authors prepared UMI-labeled TRB cDNA libraries by 5' RACE. Each CDR3 protein gets one entry in TCRdb, which reprocessed the 5' RACE reads and gives no DNA. Found here are 55,000 to 65,000 distinct CDR3 sequences; the top ten clones hold about 4.5%. The sequenced sample consisted of naive CXCR3- CD8+ T cells from blood. Subset here: CD45RO-CCR7+CD27+CD95- naive CD8+ T cells lacking CXCR3 (TNR3-). All receptors derive from a human donor in good health. Some clones in this sample may be carry-over from other donors' samples.

The chain has TRBV4-2 and TRBJ2-7. The length of the CDR3 is 13 residues. Germline V gives CDR1 LGHNA, CDR2 YNFKEQ. CDR3 sequence reads: CASSQGVSYEQYF.

V gene TRBV20-1 combines with J gene TRBJ2-1; TCRdb returns TRBD2, unconfirmable since there is no DNA. The V gene's germline CDR1 is DFQATT and CDR2 SNEGSKA (reference sequence). The CDR3 length is 17 residues. CDR3 sequence reads: CSARDPLGEDSYNEQFF.

The genes are TRBV5-1 and TRBJ1-2; the D call from TCRdb, TRBD1, cannot be confirmed without DNA. This CDR3 spans 16 amino acids. Per the germline V gene, CDR1 is SGHRS and CDR2 is YFSETQ. The CDR3 region is CASSPGVRDVIGGYTF.

This chain uses TRBV6-1 with TRBJ2-2. Per germline, CDR1 MNHNS and CDR2 SASEGT. The CDR3 sequence is 12 residues long. The CDR3 loop is CASGRSTGELFF.

The rearrangement joins TRBV11-1 to TRBJ2-1. CDR3 length equals 15 residues. Germline values: CDR1 SGHAT, CDR2 FQDESV (reference sequence). CDR3 residues: CASSNGGTSYNEQFF.

The chain is built from TRBV23-1 and TRBJ2-7; TCRdb proposes TRBD2, but this gene call is untestable without DNA. TRBV23-1 is annotated as an ORF whose role is uncertain. This CDR3 has 18 residues. This chain's CDR3 is CASSQSPGSGSGGYEQYF.

V and J are TRBV12-3 or TRBV12-4 and TRBJ2-7; with no DNA, the TCRdb D assignment of TRBD1 cannot be verified. This CDR3 is built from 13 residues. CDR3 region: CASRRGQTYEQYF.

This CDR3 reads CASSFRGTTTDTQYF. The chain couples TRBV28 to TRBJ2-3. Germline CDR1 reads MDHEN; CDR2 reads SYDVKM. CDR3 length: 15 residues.

CDR3 region: CSVDGSGPVSDTQYF. The V gene is TRBV29-1, the J gene TRBJ2-3; TCRdb designates TRBD2, a call that cannot be tested without DNA. The germline CDR1 and CDR2 sequences are SQVTM and ANQGSEA. This CDR3 contains 15 residues.

This chain links TRBV7-8 with TRBJ2-7; TCRdb gives TRBD1 as the D gene, but with no DNA this cannot be confirmed. CDR1 is SGHVS and CDR2 is FQNEAQ in the germline V gene. The CDR3 covers 12 residues. The CDR3 loop is CASSLGQYEQYF.

The V and J genes are TRBV14 and TRBJ2-5. In germline, CDR1 is SGHDN, CDR2 FVKESK. The CDR3 runs 14 residues. CDR3 sequence: CASSHRRDQETQYF.

The chain carries TRBV7-2 and TRBJ2-5; TCRdb's D gene call, TRBD2, goes unchecked for lack of DNA. Germline values: CDR1 SGHTA, CDR2 FQGNSA. This CDR3 is built from 16 residues. CDR3 residues: CASSGGLVMGAETQYF.

The chain uses TRBV7-9 and TRBJ1-2; TCRdb selects TRBD1, and the lack of DNA leaves this call unchecked. The length of the CDR3 is 16 residues. Germline V gives CDR1 SEHNR, CDR2 FQNEAQ (reference sequence). This chain's CDR3 is CASSPGTGGALLGYTF.

The rearrangement joins TRBV7-9 to TRBJ2-1; no DNA is available, so the TRBD1 call from TCRdb remains unchecked. CDR3 length: 16 residues. Germline-derived CDR1 and CDR2 are SEHNR and FQNEAQ (reference sequence). This chain's CDR3 is CASSPRDRGSYNEQFF.

This sequence joins TRBV7-6 and TRBJ2-5; TCRdb's D call of TRBD1 is untestable without DNA. CDR1 is SGHVS, CDR2 FNYEAQ, per germline. The CDR3 loop spans 15 amino acids. The CDR3 loop is CASSLGGGLPETQYF.

The V and J genes are TRBV5-6 and TRBJ2-5; the TRBD1 assignment by TCRdb is unverifiable without DNA. CDR3 length: 13 amino acids. CDR1 is SGHDT and CDR2 is YYEEEE in the germline V gene. CDR3 sequence: CASSLSLQGAQYF. The full variable domain, rest sourced from reference TRBV5-6 and TRBJ2-5, is DAGVTQSPTHLIKTRGQQVTLRCSPKSGHDTVSWYQQALGQGPQFIFQYYEEEERQRGNFPDRFSGHQFPNYSSELNVNALLLGDSALYLCASSLSLQGAQYFGPGTRLLVL.

The chain carries TRBV6-5 and TRBJ1-5. Germline loops: CDR1 MNHEY, CDR2 SVGAGI. This CDR3 is built from 13 residues. The CDR3 loop is CASSYSAGQPQHF.

This chain connects TRBV5-6 to TRBJ2-2; no DNA is available, so the TRBD1 call from TCRdb remains unchecked. The CDR3 contains 15 residues. The germline V gene encodes CDR1 SGHDT and CDR2 YYEEEE. Here the CDR3 reads CASSPPGGHTGELFF.

V usage is TRBV12-3 or TRBV12-4 and J usage is TRBJ2-1. The CDR3 extends over 15 amino acids. CDR3 in amino acids: CASSLAAMGSNEQFF.

The V and J genes are TRBV6-2 or TRBV6-3 and TRBJ2-1; TCRdb proposes TRBD2, but this gene call is untestable without DNA. There are 17 residues in the CDR3. Germline V lookup: CDR1 MNHEY, CDR2 SVGEGT. This CDR3 reads CASSRRLAGGPGNEQFF.

The chain combines TRBV10-3 with TRBJ2-7. The germline V gene has CDR1 ENHRY and CDR2 SYGVKD. The CDR3 extends over 11 amino acids. The CDR3 sequence is CAISHSYEQYF.

This rearrangement joins TRBV3-1 to TRBJ1-5. CDR1 is LGHDT and CDR2 is YNNKEL in the germline V gene (reference sequence). The CDR3 loop spans 12 amino acids. CDR3 in amino acids: CASRQGNQPQHF.

The rearrangement links TRBV20-1 to TRBJ2-7. In germline, CDR1 is DFQATT, CDR2 SNEGSKA (reference sequence). The CDR3 runs 13 residues. This CDR3 reads CSARDLNAHEQYF.

This chain's CDR3 is CATTPGTNHYEQYF. The V gene is TRBV6-5, the J gene TRBJ2-7; lacking DNA, the TRBD1 call made by TCRdb goes unchecked. This CDR3 region has 14 residues. CDR1 and CDR2 (germline): MNHEY, SVGAGI.

This chain joins TRBV15 and TRBJ1-1; the TCRdb call, TRBD1, lacks DNA for checking. Germline V gene data show CDR1 as LNHNV and CDR2 as YYDKDF (reference sequence). The CDR3 covers 15 residues. The CDR3 sequence is CATSRGGQGRSEAFF. The variable domain in full, completed from reference TRBV15 and TRBJ1-1, reads DAMVIQNPRYQVTQFGKPVTLSCSQTLNHNVMYWYQQKSSQAPKLLFHYYDKDFNNEADTPDNFQSRRPNTSFCFLDIRSPGLGDTAMYLCATSRGGQGRSEAFFGQGTRLTVV.

The gene calls are TRBV7-2 and TRBJ2-2; the D call from TCRdb, TRBD1, cannot be confirmed without DNA. The CDR3 length is 15 residues. Germline CDR1 and CDR2: SGHTA and FQGNSA. CDR3 protein: CASSLVLRSPGELFF.

The chain couples TRBV11-2 to TRBJ2-1; TCRdb names TRBD1, which stays unverified in the absence of DNA. The CDR3 spans 15 residues. The germline CDR1 and CDR2 sequences are SGHAT and FQNNGV. CDR3 amino acids: CASSLVQGGYNEQFF.

The chain employs TRBV28 and TRBJ2-3; TCRdb indicates TRBD2, and absent DNA this call remains unverified. The CDR3 is 14 amino acids. In germline, CDR1 is MDHEN, CDR2 SYDVKM. The CDR3 reads CASSTSGGSDTQYF.

The chain carries TRBV7-2 and TRBJ2-3; TCRdb names TRBD1, which stays unverified in the absence of DNA. Germline V gene data show CDR1 as SGHTA and CDR2 as FQGNSA. The CDR3 consists of 16 residues. The chain's CDR3 is CASSLAGGPLPDTQYF.